What follows is one TCR beta chain and its context. This clonotype has ten or more counts. Its binding antigen is unknown. No much larger clonotype is one base removed from it; base qualities were not supplied. The sample originates from a study of CD8 T cells in ankylosing spondylitis (TCRdb year 2017). At the level of the whole study: The study profiled T cell receptor beta repertoires in healthy donors and ankylosing spondylitis patients to find disease-linked TCR variants. Peripheral blood was sampled, and synovial fluid was additionally collected from ankylosing spondylitis patients. The full study cohort was made up of roughly 25 ankylosing spondylitis patients and about a hundred healthy donors. Results and caveats for the whole study, not just this receptor: Blood from ankylosing spondylitis patients appeared to be characterized by a TCR beta motif made up of 8 or 9 highly homologous amino acid variants. Some motif variants were previously reported in synovial fluid and blood of reactive arthritis patients, suggesting common disease-initiation mechanisms. Significant enrichment of the disease-linked clones was reported in matched synovial fluid samples from ankylosing spondylitis patients. The disease-linked clones showed a CD8+ phenotype and occurred at relatively low frequencies in peripheral blood.

The CDR3 measures 16 amino acids from cysteine to phenylalanine. The read is trimmed to its CDR3 DNA, 48 bases read in frame from base 1. Looking up the germline V gene yields CDR1 SGHRS and CDR2 YFSETQ. Unmatched junction bases come to 4, with V trimmed by 2 bases and J by 0 bases. The instrument given in TCRdb is Illumina HiSeq 2500. TCR beta libraries were prepared by quantitative 5'-RACE with molecular barcodes. The study's own analysis went as follows. To identify disease-linked TCR variants, a new computational method was used, one built on a probabilistic model of VDJ rearrangement. TCRdb trimmed the raw reads at Q25, called clones with MiXCR and kept productive beta chains. All rows with the same CDR3 protein become a single entry with the most common DNA and genes. These V and J calls derive from TCRdb rather than the authors' analysis. Present in this sample are hundreds of thousands of distinct CDR3 sequences, roughly 18% of which were seen just once. The top ten constitute just over 1% of the sample.

The sequencing sample was made of blood, either unsorted or a sorted T cell fraction (not recorded which). Here the chain combines TRBV5-1 and TRBJ2-2, with TRBD1 identical over 7 junction bases. The receptor was isolated from a male donor with ankylosing spondylitis. The DNA sequence reads TGCGCCAGCAGCTTACGAGGGGGCCCGAACACCGGGGAGCTGTTTTTT. Its translation is CASSLRGGPNTGELFF.